This T cell receptor beta chain was identified in a study of T cells expressing NK-cell markers. Background on the study: Sorted CD3+CD56+NKG2C+, CD3+CD56+NKG2C- and CD3+CD56-NKG2C+ T-cell subsets were beta-chain profiled. Eight donors were sequenced, of whom seven were HCMV-seropositive, while the remaining one was HCMV-seronegative. General study points: Over 5 donors carried dominant NKG2C+ clonotypes that made up 1.0-7.0% of their CD8+ T cells.

Turning to this clonotype: Its specificity is unknown.

This CDR3 has 17 residues. From germline, CDR1 is SGHTA and CDR2 FQGNSA. Libraries used 5'RACE template switching adding universal primer site and UMIs. For each CDR3 protein, TCRdb gives one entry from its re-call of the 5' RACE reads, without DNA. The sample table includes some 120,000 distinct CDR3 sequences. This chain links TRBV7-2 with TRBJ2-5. This clonotype was obtained from a woman between 18 and 70 years old in good health. The sequencing input was blood T cells: a sorted CD56 or NKG2C T cell subset, CD4+ or CD8+ T cells, or bulk PBMC T cells (not recorded which). Here the CDR3 reads CASSLAEVRRYQETQYF.